This T cell receptor beta chain was identified during a study of response to subunit inactivated influenza vaccine. On this clonotype itself: Its antigen is not known.

From germline, CDR1 is SGHRS and CDR2 YFSETQ. V lost 1 base to trimming and J lost 12 bases, with 11 bases between them. CDR3 length: 12 amino acids. Each CDR3 protein gets one entry after TCRdb re-called the RT-PCR reads with MiXCR. This sample has more than 700,000 distinct CDR3 sequences, with around 20% found just once. Study-level findings and limits: After each seasonal influenza vaccination, few new T cells are recruited, the authors suggested.

The sequence was collected from a man in his fifties or sixties who received an inactivated influenza vaccine. Sequences were derived from PBMCs from blood, sampled about 5 days after vaccination. The chain employs TRBV5-1 and TRBJ2-1; a possible D gene is TRBD1 (6 bases). The CDR3 region is CASSLNQGTQFF. Here the CDR3 DNA reads TGCGCCAGCAGCTTGAACCAGGGGACGCAGTTCTTC.